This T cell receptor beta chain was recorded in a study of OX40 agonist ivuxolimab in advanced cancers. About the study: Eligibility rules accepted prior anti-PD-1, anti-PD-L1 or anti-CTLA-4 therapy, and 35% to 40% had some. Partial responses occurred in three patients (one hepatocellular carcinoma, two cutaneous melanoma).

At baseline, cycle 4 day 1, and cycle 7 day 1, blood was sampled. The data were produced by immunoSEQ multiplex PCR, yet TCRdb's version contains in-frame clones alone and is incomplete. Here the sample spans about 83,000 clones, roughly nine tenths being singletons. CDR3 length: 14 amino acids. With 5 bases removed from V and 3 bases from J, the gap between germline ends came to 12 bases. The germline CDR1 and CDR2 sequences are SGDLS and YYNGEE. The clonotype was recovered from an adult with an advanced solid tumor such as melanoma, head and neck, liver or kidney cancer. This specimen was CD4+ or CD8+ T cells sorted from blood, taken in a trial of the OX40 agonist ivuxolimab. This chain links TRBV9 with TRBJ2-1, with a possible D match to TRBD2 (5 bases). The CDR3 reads CASRSGLDYNEQFF. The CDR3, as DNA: TGTGCCAGCAGATCAGGACTCGACTACAATGAGCAGTTCTTC.